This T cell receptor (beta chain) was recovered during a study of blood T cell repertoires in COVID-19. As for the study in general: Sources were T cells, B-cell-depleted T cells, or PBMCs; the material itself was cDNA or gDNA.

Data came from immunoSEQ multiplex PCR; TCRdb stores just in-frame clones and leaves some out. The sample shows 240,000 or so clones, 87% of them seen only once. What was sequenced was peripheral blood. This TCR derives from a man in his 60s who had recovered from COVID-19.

CDR3 bases: TGTGCCAGCAGCGTAGGGGGAGGGGAAGGGACTAGTTCTTACAATGAGCAGTTCTTC. Translating it yields CASSVGGGEGTSSYNEQFF. The chain has TRBV9 and TRBJ2-1; 8 positions match TRBD2. The J segment lost 4 bases and the V segment lost 0 bases, leaving 15 bases of the junction unmatched. Germline CDR1 SGDLS, CDR2 YYNGEE. CDR3 size: 19 residues.